This entry lists 6 T cell receptor beta chains sequenced from one sample in a study of human T cells and chemical hapten exposure. TCRdb ran MiXCR on the RACE reads and lists one entry per CDR3 protein. The sample lists some 300,000 distinct CDR3 sequences, about 5% occurring once. Time point meaning: pre-sensitization, week 0. Treatment given: therapeutic diphenylcyclopropenone sensitization with weekly scalp DPC. The material sequenced was whole blood, taken in connection with sensitization to the hapten diphenylcyclopropenone (DPC). The receptors here all came from a woman aged 18-35 years with alopecia areata. Some clones in this sample may be carry-over from other donors' samples.

Concerning this clonotype itself: A much larger clone is a single base away; this may be a read error. The chain carries TRBV7-9 and TRBJ2-7; 10 nucleotides align to TRBD2. Germline V CDR1 and CDR2: SEHNR, FQNEAQ (reference sequence). The CDR3 covers 15 residues. The CDR3 sequence is CASSLQPSGGYEEYF. In DNA form, the CDR3 reads TGTGCCAGCAGCTTACAGCCTAGCGGGGGTTACGAGGAGTACTTC.

This clonotype occurred many times. The CDR3 loop is CASSRSSTDNTGELFF. In DNA, the CDR3 is TGTGCCAGCAGTCGGTCCTCGACAGATAACACCGGGGAGCTGTTTTTT. The gene calls are TRBV7-2 and TRBJ2-2, with D perhaps matching TRBD1 (5 bases). Germline-derived CDR1 and CDR2 are SGHTA and FQGNSA. The CDR3 is 16 amino acids. Trimming shortened V by 6 bases and J by 2 bases, and 16 bases separated the two germline ends.

This clonotype showed up many times. DNA for the CDR3: TGTGCCAGCAGCCTAACAGGGGATAGCAATCAGCCCCAGCATTTT. Residues: CASSLTGDSNQPQHF. V usage is TRBV6-1 and J usage is TRBJ1-5; 7 nucleotides agree with TRBD1. CDR1 MNHNS and CDR2 SASEGT come from the germline V gene. Trimming took 6 bases from V and 0 from J; bases not matched to a gene: 5. The CDR3 is 15 amino acids.

The chain uses TRBV28 and TRBJ2-5; D is ambiguous. Trimming removed 8 bases at V and 5 bases at J, with 12 bases between. Germline lookup yields CDR1 MDHEN and CDR2 SYDVKM. The CDR3 loop spans 12 amino acids. CDR3 in amino acids: CASSNLPETQYF. CDR3 sequence (DNA): TGTGCCAGCTCAAACCTCCCGGAGACCCAGTACTTC.

This clonotype was counted only a few times. The chain joins TRBV7-6 to TRBJ1-6; D is uncertain. Trimming removed 5 bases at V and 10 bases at J, with 12 bases between. The germline gives CDR1 SGHVS, CDR2 FNYEAQ. The CDR3 is 13 amino acids. The CDR3 sequence: CASSEVQGSPLHF. In DNA, the CDR3 is TGTGCCAGCAGCGAAGTCCAAGGATCACCCCTCCACTTT.

Many counts were recorded for this clonotype. V usage is TRBV28 and J usage is TRBJ1-2; 7 positions agree with TRBD1. The CDR3 is 19 amino acids. Germline-derived CDR1 and CDR2 are MDHEN and SYDVKM. Losses at the gene ends were 1 base for V and 7 bases for J; bases not matched to a gene: 21. CDR3 bases: TGTGCCAGCAGTTTATATTCCGATTGGGACAGATTCGCCCAAGGTGGCTACACCTTC. It codes for CASSLYSDWDRFAQGGYTF.